This TCR beta chain was sequenced for a study of cytomegalovirus exposure and HLA in healthy donors. The PCR employed 60 Vbeta primers together with 13 Jbeta primers. Only in-frame clones appear in the TCRdb table, and some are missing; sequencing was by immunoSEQ multiplex PCR. The data hold 100,000 to 120,000 clones, with about three quarters observed a single time. Trimming cost V 4 bases and J 4 bases, with 14 bases left between them. CDR3 length equals 15 residues. CDR1 LNHDA and CDR2 SQIVND come from the germline V gene (reference sequence). The chain carries TRBV19 and TRBJ1-5; TRBD1 is a possible D gene (6 bases). The source is a woman aged 55 to 70 in good health and CMV-seropositive. Sequencing used PBMCs. The CDR3 sequence: CASSKGQGMNQPQHF. DNA of the CDR3: TGTGCCAGTAGTAAAGGGCAGGGGATGAATCAGCCCCAGCATTTT.